The sequence of this T cell receptor beta chain was determined in a study of post-analysis software for immune sequencing data. Study summary: Patients had relapsing-remitting, secondary progressive or progressive-relapsing multiple sclerosis; some lacked subtype. General study results and limits: Normalized Chao1 diversity in multiple sclerosis patients fell significantly below that of controls. There were roughly 5 TRBV segments more frequent in patients than controls, and TRBV5-6, TRBV5-1 and TRBV20-1 were among them. F measure grouped same-batch samples tightly together.

The germline CDR1 and CDR2 sequences are DFQATT and SNEGSKA (reference sequence). CDR3 length equals 14 residues. V was clipped by 2 bases and J by 4 bases, with 12 bases between them. This clonotype was seen just once. The antigen is unknown. Unique molecular identifiers were carried by the TCR beta cDNA libraries. Once roughly 1 to 10 million T cells were used, about 490,000 cDNA molecules resulted. Each CDR3 protein gets one entry after TCRdb re-called the PCR reads with MiXCR. The sample lists around 180,000 distinct CDR3 sequences; roughly 30% were seen once. J is TRBJ2-1 and V is TRBV20-1; D unclear. The clonotype comes from a girl aged 10 to 17 with multiple sclerosis. Sequencing used blood. CDR3 DNA sequence: TGCAGTGCTAGATCCACCATCGGGTACAATGAGCAGTTCTTC. Amino acid sequence: CSARSTIGYNEQFF.